Reported below is one TCR beta chain. Antigen specificity is unknown. Primers for the PCR totalled 60 Vbeta and 13 Jbeta. Measured with immunoSEQ multiplex PCR; TCRdb has only the in-frame clones, and not every one. The table lists 150,000 to 200,000 clones, roughly four fifths of them singletons. The entry originates in a study of cytomegalovirus exposure and HLA in healthy donors. The wider study: There were 85 million or so unique TCRs (from HLA-typed donors) in an early data release. Study-level points and caveats: CMV serostatus alone was available as immune exposure information. A previous analysis found most TCR beta V segments productive roughly 87% or roughly 30% of the time.

Source material: PBMCs. This receptor was obtained from a man aged 45 to 65 in good health and CMV-seropositive.

The CDR3 loop is CASSRYQETQYF. CDR3 DNA: TGTGCCAGCAGCCGGTACCAAGAGACCCAGTACTTC. The chain carries TRBV7-2 and TRBJ2-5; D not resolved. With 5 bases removed from V and 0 bases from J, the gap between germline ends came to 4 bases. From germline, CDR1 is SGHTA and CDR2 FQGNSA. The CDR3 spans 12 residues.